This T cell receptor (beta chain) is from a study of metastatic and nonmetastatic thyroid tumors. Turning to the study itself: Samples came from malignant and benign thyroid patients, and repertoires were compared across blood and tumor or nodule tissue. Notes on the study in general: Reported TCR beta diversity, measured in blood and tumor, was significantly higher for malignant thyroid tumors than for benign nodules.

This CDR3 is 14 amino acids long. The germline V gene encodes CDR1 MDHEN and CDR2 SYDVKM. How the authors handled the data: Built for papillary thyroid cancer, a distant-metastasis classifier drew on CDR3 differences across clinicopathological groups. TCRdb reanalyzed the PCR reads via MiXCR. TCRdb, rather than the study authors, made the V and J calls. This table holds over 20,000 clones, around 28% found once. No treatment had been given to any patient before thyroid surgery. This clone showed up just a few times. Antigen specificity is unknown. One end of the junction fails to match germline, which may point to a read error.

This chain uses TRBV28 with TRBJ1-2; 8 positions agree with TRBD1. This receptor was identified in a male donor with papillary thyroid cancer or a benign thyroid nodule (not recorded which). Some clones in this sample may be carry-over from other donors' samples. What was sequenced was blood. In DNA, the CDR3 is TGTGTCAGCACCGTAATACAGGGGGGCTATGGCTACACCTTC. This translates into CVSTVIQGGYGYTF.